This T cell receptor beta chain emerged from a study of control samples from healthy donors and cancer patients. This CDR3 comprises 19 residues. Trimming took off 0 bases at V and 0 bases at J, with 19 bases between the two ends. The germline gives CDR1 SGHDT, CDR2 YYEEEE. Some clones are missing from TCRdb's copy, which holds only in-frame ones; the method was immunoSEQ multiplex PCR. This sample yields around 150,000 clones, of which around nine tenths are seen a single time; 9.5% to 15% belongs to the top ten. This TCR derives from a man younger than 45 in good health. The chain is built from TRBV5-6 and TRBJ1-5; no firm D call. Sequencing was done on a sample of blood. CDR3 sequence reads: CASSLAGGPPANSNQPQHF. In nucleotides, the CDR3 is TGTGCCAGCAGCTTGGCCGGCGGTCCCCCCGCTAATAGCAATCAGCCCCAGCATTTT.